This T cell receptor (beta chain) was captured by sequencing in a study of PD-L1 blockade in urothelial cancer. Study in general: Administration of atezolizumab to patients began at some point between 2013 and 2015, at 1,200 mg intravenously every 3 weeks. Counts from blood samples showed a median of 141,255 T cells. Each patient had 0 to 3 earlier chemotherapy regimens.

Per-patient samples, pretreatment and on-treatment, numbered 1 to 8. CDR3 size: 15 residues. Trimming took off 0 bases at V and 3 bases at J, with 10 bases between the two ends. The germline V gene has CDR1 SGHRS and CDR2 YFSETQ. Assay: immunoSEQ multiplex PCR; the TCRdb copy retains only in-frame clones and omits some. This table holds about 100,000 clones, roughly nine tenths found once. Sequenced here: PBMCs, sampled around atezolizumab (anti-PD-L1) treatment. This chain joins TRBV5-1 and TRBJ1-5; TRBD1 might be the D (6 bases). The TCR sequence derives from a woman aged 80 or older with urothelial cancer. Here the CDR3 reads CASSLEGGFNQPQHF. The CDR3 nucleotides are TGCGCCAGCAGCTTGGAAGGGGGATTCAATCAGCCCCAGCATTTT.